The text below deals with one T cell receptor beta chain. The antigen is undetermined. The method was immunoSEQ multiplex PCR; TCRdb's version includes in-frame clones alone and lacks a portion of them. The sample has about 8,200 clones; approximately 86% are singletons. This sample was taken from a study of PD-1 blockade in classical Hodgkin lymphoma. Every patient had relapsed following autologous stem cell transplantation, and cohorts differed in brentuximab vedotin exposure. Magnetic negative selection, applied to thawed PBMCs, was used to isolate the CD8+ T cells. CDR1 is MNHEY, CDR2 SMNVEV, per germline (reference sequence). CDR3 size: 13 residues. Trimming cost V 6 bases and J 2 bases, with 11 bases left between them. Study-level results: Why the repertoires differ is still unclear, perhaps disease activity or prior therapy. Diminished baseline TCR diversity has been reported in newly diagnosed patients relative to healthy donors.

The chain recombines TRBV27 with TRBJ2-7; either TRBD1 or TRBD2 may fit D (5 bases each). This specimen consisted of CD8+ T cells from blood, obtained at baseline. The receptor was derived from a human donor with classical Hodgkin lymphoma. The CDR3 protein is CASRPGGTYEQYF. For the CDR3, the DNA is TGTGCCAGCAGGCCTGGGGGAACCTACGAGCAGTACTTC.